This entry concerns a single TCR beta chain. This entry is derived from a study of blood T cell repertoires in COVID-19. Sequencing was performed with immunoSEQ multiplex PCR; in TCRdb, only in-frame clones are kept and a portion is missing. The repertoire holds about 230,000 clones, with approximately 80% as singletons. The CDR3 contains 14 residues. V was clipped by 10 bases and J by 9 bases, with 19 bases between them. Looked up from germline, CDR1 is MNHEY and CDR2 is SMNVEV (reference sequence). The clonotype was recovered from a man in his sixties who had recovered from COVID-19. The specimen sequenced was PBMCs or T cells enriched from blood (not recorded which). The V gene is TRBV27, the J gene TRBJ1-6, with a weak D call TRBD1 (5 bases). The CDR3 DNA is TGTGCCACCCTTCCCAGGGTAGATGGTTCACCCCTCCACTTT. Translated: CATLPRVDGSPLHF.